This TCR beta chain was sequenced during a study of blood T cells in healthy people across ages. This clonotype was detected ten times or more. Alongside a J-beta primer mix, a sample-barcoded 5' primer served in a second PCR lasting about 7 to 11 cycles. Every cDNA molecule carried a tag from a template-switch adaptor bearing 12 random nucleotides. Using its own MiXCR run on the 5' RACE reads, TCRdb lists one record per CDR3 protein. The sample has around 1,800,000 distinct CDR3 sequences; approximately 39% are singletons. The receptor was isolated from a human donor in good health. The sequenced sample consisted of blood.

The CDR3 bases are TGTGCCAGCAGCCAAGAGGCCGGAGAAGAGACCCAGTACTTC. Its protein is CASSQEAGEETQYF. The genes are TRBV4-2 and TRBJ2-5; no firm D call. The CDR3 length is 14 residues. Germline lookup yields CDR1 LGHNA and CDR2 YNFKEQ. V was trimmed by 0 bases and J by 3 bases, leaving 8 bases between them.